Included here is one TCR beta chain sequence, with context. The authors reverse transcribed 0.5 to 1 ug RNA with random hexamers. Amplification of TCR beta CDR3 by immunoSEQ multiplex PCR spanned 54 Vbeta and 13 Jbeta. MiXCR was run by TCRdb on the immunoSEQ multiplex PCR reads, yielding one entry per CDR3 protein. The sample carries about 120,000 distinct CDR3 sequences, approximately 91% recorded once. From blood CD8+ and CD4+ T cells, the TCR beta chain was sequenced. The sample originates from a study of CD8 T cells in Susac syndrome. Germline assignment: CDR1 DFQATT and CDR2 SNEGSKA (reference sequence). Trimming took off 1 base at V and 0 bases at J, with 13 bases between the two ends. This CDR3 region has 16 residues.

This receptor was taken from a human donor in good health. The sequencing sample was made of CD4+ T cells from PBMCs. V and J are TRBV20-1 and TRBJ1-3; D remains ambiguous. CDR3 loop: CSARGGGTDSGNTIYF. CDR3 coding DNA: TGCAGTGCTAGAGGGGGAGGTACCGACTCTGGAAACACCATATATTTT.